This is a list of T cell receptor beta chains from one sample in a study of technical replicates of blood from several donors. The method was immunoSEQ multiplex PCR; TCRdb's version includes in-frame clones alone and lacks a portion of them. The repertoire includes around 61,000 clones, 75% to 90% of them detected once, and 5% sits in the top ten. The source material was PBMCs. All receptors come from a human donor in good health. Some clones in this sample may be carry-over from other donors' samples. The CDR3 runs from the conserved cysteine through the conserved F or W. Expanded clones are given a class, and other clones once, few, many or no size at all.

clone size: .
V gene: TRBV2
J gene: TRBJ1-1
CDR3 protein: CASSDTMTGSRTEAFF

clone size: .
V gene: TRBV10-3
J gene: TRBJ2-1
CDR3 protein: CAHNGDRDNEQFF

clone size: .
V gene: TRBV4-1
J gene: TRBJ2-3
CDR3 protein: CASSRLPTSTDTQYF

clone size: .
V gene: TRBV5-1
J gene: TRBJ2-7
CDR3 protein: CASRSTGEQYF

clone size: .
V gene: TRBV11-2
J gene: TRBJ1-4
CDR3 protein: CASSLGQGYREKLFF

clone size: once
V gene: TRBV7-3
J gene: TRBJ2-3
CDR3 protein: CASSLGSSTDTQYF

clone size: .
V gene: TRBV19
J gene: TRBJ1-2
CDR3 protein: CASSKTGFHGYTF

clone size: .
V gene: TRBV19
J gene: TRBJ1-5
CDR3 protein: CASSMGSNSNQPQHF

clone size: .
V gene: TRBV7-2
J gene: TRBJ2-1
CDR3 protein: CASRVAGGHEQFF

clone size: few
V gene: TRBV4-3
J gene: TRBJ1-4
CDR3 protein: CASSPRGQLNEKLFF

clone size: .
V gene: TRBV5-6
J gene: TRBJ1-1
CDR3 protein: CASSFMNTEAFF

clone size: .
V gene: TRBV29-1
J gene: TRBJ1-2
CDR3 protein: CSVVSNYGYTF

clone size: .
V gene: TRBV4-3
J gene: TRBJ2-2
CDR3 protein: CASSQAYGGTGEAGELFF

clone size: .
V gene: TRBV7-7
J gene: TRBJ2-1
CDR3 protein: CASSPRGPGNEQFF

clone size: .
V gene: TRBV9
J gene: TRBJ1-6
CDR3 protein: CASSLRGSESPLHF

clone size: .
V gene: TRBV2
J gene: TRBJ2-2
CDR3 protein: CASSVRLAGGRGELFF

clone size: .
V gene: TRBV7-9
J gene: TRBJ2-7
CDR3 protein: CASSVYYYEQYF

clone size: .
V gene: TRBV18
J gene: TRBJ1-2
CDR3 protein: CASSATGTVYGYTF

clone size: .
V gene: TRBV10-3
J gene: TRBJ2-7
CDR3 protein: CAISRGGGRDEQYF

clone size: once
V gene: TRBV15
J gene: TRBJ2-7
CDR3 protein: CATSRDVSRGSSYEQYF

clone size: .
V gene: TRBV5-4
J gene: TRBJ1-2
CDR3 protein: CASSRQGLNYGYTF

clone size: medium-sized
V gene: TRBV6-5
J gene: TRBJ1-1
CDR3 protein: CASSWGREAFF

clone size: few
V gene: TRBV7-2
J gene: TRBJ2-1
CDR3 protein: CASSDSWGIRTSGGKGQFF

clone size: .
V gene: TRBV5-1
J gene: TRBJ2-7
CDR3 protein: CASSEAGVSYEQYF

clone size: .
V gene: TRBV9
J gene: TRBJ1-6
CDR3 protein: CASSVLDSGNSPLHF

clone size: .
V gene: TRBV6-6
J gene: TRBJ1-6
CDR3 protein: CASSIGVGNSPLHF

clone size: once
V gene: TRBV7-8
J gene: TRBJ2-3
CDR3 protein: CASSLSPSGRTDTQYF

clone size: .
V gene: TRBV7-2
J gene: TRBJ1-6
CDR3 protein: CASSLTRQGSNSPLHF

clone size: .
V gene: TRBV4-2
J gene: TRBJ2-7
CDR3 protein: CASSQERAYEQYF

clone size: .
V gene: TRBV6-1
J gene: TRBJ2-2
CDR3 protein: CASSVRTGNTGELFF

clone size: .
V gene: TRBV9
J gene: TRBJ1-2
CDR3 protein: CASSSQEAIYGYTF

clone size: .
V gene: TRBV4-3
J gene: TRBJ2-7
CDR3 protein: CASSQAGVGMNEQYF

clone size: .
V gene: TRBV5-1
J gene: TRBJ2-7
CDR3 protein: CASWDRVPYEQYF

clone size: .
V gene: TRBV14
J gene: TRBJ2-1
CDR3 protein: CASSLQRTGTGEQFF

clone size: once
V gene: TRBV11-3
J gene: TRBJ2-1
CDR3 protein: CASSLVTYNEQFF

clone size: .
V gene: TRBV5-1
J gene: TRBJ1-4
CDR3 protein: CASSLVYGTVTRRLFF

clone size: .
V gene: TRBV4-1
J gene: TRBJ2-6
CDR3 protein: CASSPYDSGANVLTF

clone size: .
V gene: TRBV30
J gene: TRBJ2-7
CDR3 protein: CAWSVELLGEQYF

clone size: few
V gene: TRBV11-2
J gene: TRBJ2-2
CDR3 protein: CASSSTQGAVGELFF

clone size: .
V gene: TRBV7-2
J gene: TRBJ2-3
CDR3 protein: CASSLDAGGPADTQYF

clone size: .
V gene: TRBV4-3
J gene: TRBJ2-1
CDR3 protein: CASSHPGTSGISEQFF

clone size: .
V gene: TRBV6-4
J gene: TRBJ2-7
CDR3 protein: CAGCRDSTSYEQYF

clone size: .
V gene: TRBV13
J gene: TRBJ2-7
CDR3 protein: CASSYQGDEQYF

clone size: .
V gene: TRBV4-3
J gene: TRBJ1-3
CDR3 protein: CASSQIAGTGAGNTIYF

clone size: .
V gene: TRBV7-9
J gene: TRBJ2-3
CDR3 protein: CASSSTKATQYF